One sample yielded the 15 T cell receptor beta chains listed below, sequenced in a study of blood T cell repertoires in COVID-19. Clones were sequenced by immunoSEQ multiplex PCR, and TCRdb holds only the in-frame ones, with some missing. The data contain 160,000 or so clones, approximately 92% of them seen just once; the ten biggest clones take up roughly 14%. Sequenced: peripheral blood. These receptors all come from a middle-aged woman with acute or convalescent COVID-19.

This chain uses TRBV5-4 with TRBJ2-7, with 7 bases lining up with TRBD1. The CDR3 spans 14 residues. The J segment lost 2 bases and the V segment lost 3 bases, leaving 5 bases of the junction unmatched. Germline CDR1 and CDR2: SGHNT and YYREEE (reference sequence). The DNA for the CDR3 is TGTGCCAGCAGCTATCAGGGGGACGCCTACGAGCAGTACTTC. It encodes CASSYQGDAYEQYF.

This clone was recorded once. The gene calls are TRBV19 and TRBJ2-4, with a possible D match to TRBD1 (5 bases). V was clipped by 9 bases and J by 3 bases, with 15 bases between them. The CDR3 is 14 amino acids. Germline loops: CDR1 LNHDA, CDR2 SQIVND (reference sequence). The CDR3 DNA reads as TGTGCCAGCGGGCAGGGCTATGGCAAAAACATTCAGTACTTC. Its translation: CASGQGYGKNIQYF. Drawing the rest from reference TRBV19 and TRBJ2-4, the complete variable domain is DGGITQSPKYLFRKEGQNVTLSCEQNLNHDAMYWYRQDPGQGLRLIYYSQIVNDFQKGDIAEGYSVSREKKESFPLTVTSAQKNPTAFYLCASGQGYGKNIQYFGAGTRLSVL.

For the CDR3, the DNA is TGTGCCAGCAGACTGACAGGGAGAGGAACTAATGAAAAACTGTTTTTT. The encoded protein is CASRLTGRGTNEKLFF. This sequence joins TRBV7-9 and TRBJ1-4; TRBD1 matches at 7 bases. The V and J ends lost 6 bases and 1 base, in that order; junction bases with no gene match: 8. Germline V CDR1 and CDR2: SEHNR, FQNEAQ (reference sequence). The CDR3 totals 16 residues.

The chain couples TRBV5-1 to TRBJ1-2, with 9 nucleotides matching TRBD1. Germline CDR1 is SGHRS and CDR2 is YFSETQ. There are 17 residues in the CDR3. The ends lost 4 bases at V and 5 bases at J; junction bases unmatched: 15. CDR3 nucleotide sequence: TGCGCCAGCAGCCACGGTACAGGGGGCTCTTCCGTTTATGGCTACACCTTC. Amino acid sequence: CASSHGTGGSSVYGYTF.

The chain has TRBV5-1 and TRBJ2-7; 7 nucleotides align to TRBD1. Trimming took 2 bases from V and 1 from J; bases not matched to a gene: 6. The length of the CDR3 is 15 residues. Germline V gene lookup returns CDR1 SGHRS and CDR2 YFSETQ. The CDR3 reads CASSLKQGQSYEQYF. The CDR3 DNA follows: TGCGCCAGCAGCTTAAAACAGGGGCAATCCTACGAGCAGTACTTC.

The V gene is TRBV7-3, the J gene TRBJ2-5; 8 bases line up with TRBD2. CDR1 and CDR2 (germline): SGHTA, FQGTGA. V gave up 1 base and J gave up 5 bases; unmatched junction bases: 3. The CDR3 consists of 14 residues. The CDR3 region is CASSLKGGRETQYF. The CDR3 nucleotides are TGTGCCAGCAGCTTAAAGGGCGGGAGGGAGACCCAGTACTTC.

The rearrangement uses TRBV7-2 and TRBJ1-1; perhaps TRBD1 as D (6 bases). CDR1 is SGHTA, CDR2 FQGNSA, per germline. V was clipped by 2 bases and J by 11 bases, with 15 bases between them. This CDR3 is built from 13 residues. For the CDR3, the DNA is TGTGCCAGCAGCTTACTCCGGTCAGGGGTCGCTTTCTTT. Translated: CASSLLRSGVAFF.

Here the CDR3 DNA reads TGCAGTGCTAGTTCCGGCAAGGGGTCCTACGAGCAGTACTTC. Its translation is CSASSGKGSYEQYF. The genes are TRBV20-1 and TRBJ2-7, with D tentatively TRBD1 (5 bases). Germline V CDR1 and CDR2: DFQATT, SNEGSKA (reference sequence). The CDR3 contains 14 residues. Trimming shortened V by 3 bases and J by 1 base, and 13 bases separated the two germline ends.

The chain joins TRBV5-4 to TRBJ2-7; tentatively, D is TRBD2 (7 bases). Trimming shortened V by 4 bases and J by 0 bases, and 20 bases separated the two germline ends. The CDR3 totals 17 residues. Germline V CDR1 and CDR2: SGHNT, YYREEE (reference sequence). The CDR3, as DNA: TGTGCCAGCAGCCTGGGAGGGGGGGCCAGTTACTCCTACGAGCAGTACTTC. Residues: CASSLGGGASYSYEQYF.

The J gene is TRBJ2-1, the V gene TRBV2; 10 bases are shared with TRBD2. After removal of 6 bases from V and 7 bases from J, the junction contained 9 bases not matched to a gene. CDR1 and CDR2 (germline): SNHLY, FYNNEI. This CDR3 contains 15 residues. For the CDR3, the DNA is TGTGCCAGCAGGGATCTAGCGGGAGACGTAAATGAGCAGTTCTTC. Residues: CASRDLAGDVNEQFF. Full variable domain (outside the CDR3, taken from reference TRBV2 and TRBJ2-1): EPEVTQTPSHQVTQMGQEVILRCVPISNHLYFYWYRQILGQKVEFLVSFYNNEISEKSEIFDDQFSVERPDGSNFTLKIRSTKLEDSAMYFCASRDLAGDVNEQFFGPGTRLTVL.

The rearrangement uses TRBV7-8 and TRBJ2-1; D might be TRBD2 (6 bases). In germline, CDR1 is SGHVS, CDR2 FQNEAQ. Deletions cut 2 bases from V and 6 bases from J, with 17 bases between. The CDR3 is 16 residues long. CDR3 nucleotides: TGTGCCAGCAGCTTAAGGGACTCTCTTTTGGGCAATGAGCAGTTCTTC. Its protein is CASSLRDSLLGNEQFF.

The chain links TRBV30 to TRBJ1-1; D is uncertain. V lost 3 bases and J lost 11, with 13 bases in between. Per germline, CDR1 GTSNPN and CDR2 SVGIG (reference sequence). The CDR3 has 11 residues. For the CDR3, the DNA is TGTGCCTGGAGCCAAACACCAGGCGCTTTCTTT. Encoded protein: CAWSQTPGAFF.

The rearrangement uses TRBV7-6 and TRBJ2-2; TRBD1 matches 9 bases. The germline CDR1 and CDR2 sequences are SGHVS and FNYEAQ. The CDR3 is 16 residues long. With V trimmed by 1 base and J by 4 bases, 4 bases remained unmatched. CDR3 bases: TGTGCCAGCAGCTTAGTAACAGGGGGCAGCACCGGGGAGCTGTTTTTT. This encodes CASSLVTGGSTGELFF.

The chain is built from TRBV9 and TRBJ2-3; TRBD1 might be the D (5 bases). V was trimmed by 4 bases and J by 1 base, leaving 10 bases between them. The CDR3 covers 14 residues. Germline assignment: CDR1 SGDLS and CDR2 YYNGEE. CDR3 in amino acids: CASSPQAGTDTQYF. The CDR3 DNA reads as TGTGCCAGCAGCCCACAGGCGGGCACAGATACGCAGTATTTT. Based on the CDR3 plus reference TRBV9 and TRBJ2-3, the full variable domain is DSGVTQTPKHLITATGQRVTLRCSPRSGDLSVYWYQQSLDQGLQFLIQYYNGEERAKGNILERFSAQQFPDLHSELNLSSLELGDSALYFCASSPQAGTDTQYFGPGTRLTVL.

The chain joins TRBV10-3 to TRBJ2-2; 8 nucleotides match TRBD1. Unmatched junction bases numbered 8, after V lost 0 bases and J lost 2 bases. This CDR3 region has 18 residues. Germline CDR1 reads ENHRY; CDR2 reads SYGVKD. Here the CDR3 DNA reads TGTGCCATCAGTGAGTCTAGCTTCGGACAGGGAAACACCGGGGAGCTGTTTTTT. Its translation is CAISESSFGQGNTGELFF.